This T cell receptor (beta chain) appears in the sequencing data of a study of shared clonotypes between healthy human individuals (dated by TCRdb to about 2020). In the study overall: Three men and a couple of women, aged 18 to 49 years, made up the cohort. Different laboratories and diverse techniques were used to prepare libraries and sequence TCR repertoires, to increase sequencing depth and limit assay-specific biases. Leukapheresis yielded between about 0.85 and 10 billion PBMCs per donor. Blood TCR repertoires of a handful of healthy adults were deeply sequenced to estimate repertoire size and the extent of clonotype sharing between individuals. For each donor, three plates each were used for CD4 naive and CD4 memory, two plates were used for CD8 naive, and one plate was used for CD8 memory. General study outcomes and caveats: Sampling was limited to blood, and TCR repertoires in tissue likely differ from TCR repertoires in blood. Based on pairwise subsampling, the degree of clonotype sharing among donors was expected to be affected by sequencing depth. Higher generation probabilities were observed for clonotypes shared by all four sorted-subset donors than for non-shared clonotypes. The genetic and exposure-history diversity represented was limited by the small number of donors. Naive subsets generally had larger estimated clonotype richness than memory subsets. Incomplete sequencing was indicated by rarefaction of sorted-subset datasets, despite the large sequencing depth. Around 5% of naive CD4, 3% to 3.5% of naive CD8, 2% to 2.5% of memory CD4, and more than 0.35% of memory CD8 clonotypes were shared across several donors.

CD8 naive samples were obtained by positive selection for CCR7 among CD45RO-negative cells, yielding a CD45RA+CCR7+ population from which TemRA cells were excluded. Donors were healthy HIV-negative adults with no recently reported acute infections or vaccinations. All donors were Caucasian adults living in Nashville, Tennessee, USA. Blood was collected by leukapheresis, and PBMCs were isolated by Ficoll-Histopaque density gradient centrifugation and then cryopreserved in liquid nitrogen vapor phase. Analytical flow cytometry was used to check the purity and quantity of each magnetically sorted T cell population. Genomic DNA was isolated from each sorted fraction and quantified by UV absorbance on a Nanodrop 2000c. Counted from cysteine to phenylalanine, this CDR3 has 13 amino acids. Here the CDR3 DNA is all that survives: 39 bases in frame from base 1. Looking up the germline V gene yields CDR1 SQVTM and CDR2 ANQGSEA. Between the V and J ends, shortened by 3 bases and 0 bases respectively, the junction contains 5 bases.

TCR CDR3 regions were amplified from genomic DNA by multiplex PCR using the deep immunoSEQ assay. For each cell subset, the extracted genomic DNA was distributed evenly across all wells of several immunoSEQ 96-well plates, and each plate served as one replicate. For sorted subsets, approximately 190 ng genomic DNA, equal to 30,000 to 35,000 T cell genomes, was loaded into each replicate PCR. The purified libraries were quantified using a Qubit 3.0 fluorometer, sized with a Bioanalyzer 2100, and then quantified again using the KAPA Library Quantification kit. A separate single-read 150-cycle Illumina NextSeq 550 flow cell was used to sequence each immunoSEQ 96-well plate. From the authors' description of their analysis: Because only junctional sequences without quality scores were contained in the immunoSEQ output, filtering matching that applied to full-length reads could not be performed. Sequences were annotated with PyIR, a Python wrapper for IgBLAST v1.9, using IMGT germline references to assign V/J genes and CDR3. Any read was removed if the V/J assignment was weak (E-value above 1e-6), the CDR3 was missing, or the read contained stop codons, out-of-frame junctions, or ambiguous translated residues. V3J clonotypes were defined by identical inferred V gene, J gene, and CDR3 amino acid sequence. Percentage overlap between repertoires was computed as shared unique clonotypes divided by the size of the smaller repertoire. RTK rarefaction, the Chao1 estimator, and Recon v2.1 estimates of unobserved clonotypes were used to assess repertoire richness. For all TCRbeta clonotypes obtained by the gDNA method from four donors, generation probabilities were computed with OLGA. TCRdb took this table from immuneACCESS and kept in-frame rearrangements with V and J called. Such tables lack part of the clones; where checked against another copy, unresolved V genes explain under half of the gap, and the rest is unexplained. V, J and clone size are taken as reported in that table, and D and trimming were inferred from the DNA itself. The sample table holds more than 550,000 clones, of which about 90% were seen once. Jointly, the top ten make up 20% to 25% of the sample.

In the case of this clone: Its antigen remains unidentified. No clone much larger than this one lies a single base away; base qualities are absent.

Material: naive CD8+ T cells sorted from blood. The label giving this sample's cell subset or site can be read as: CD45RA+CCR7+. This receptor was obtained from a man aged 25-45 years in good health. The sequence links TRBV29-1 to TRBJ2-2; the D gene remains uncertain. The nucleotides read TGCAGCGTTGAGGCAACGAACACCGGGGAGCTGTTTTTT. This sequence encodes CSVEATNTGELFF.